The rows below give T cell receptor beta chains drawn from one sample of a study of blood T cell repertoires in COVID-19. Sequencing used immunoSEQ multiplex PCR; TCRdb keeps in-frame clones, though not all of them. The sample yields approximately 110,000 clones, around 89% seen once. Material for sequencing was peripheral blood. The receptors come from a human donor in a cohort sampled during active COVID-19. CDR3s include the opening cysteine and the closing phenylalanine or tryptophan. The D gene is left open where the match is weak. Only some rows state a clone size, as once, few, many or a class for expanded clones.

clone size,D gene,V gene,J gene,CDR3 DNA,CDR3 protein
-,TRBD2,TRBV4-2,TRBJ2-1,TGTGCCAGCAGCCAAGATTTAGGACTAGCGGGTGGGCATGAGCAGTTCTTC,CASSQDLGLAGGHEQFF
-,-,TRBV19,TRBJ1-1,TGTGCCAGTAGTATCCAAACAGGTAGGGGCGAAGCTTTCTTT,CASSIQTGRGEAFF
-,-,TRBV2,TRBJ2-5,TGTGCCAGCAGTGACCTGCTGGCCCCCGGAGTGACCCAGTACTTC,CASSDLLAPGVTQYF
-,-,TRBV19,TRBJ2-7,TGTGCCAGTAGTATATCTAGCGCCCAATCCTACGAGCAGTACTTC,CASSISSAQSYEQYF
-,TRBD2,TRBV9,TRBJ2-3,TGTGCCAGCAGCGCTAGACTAGCGGGAGGGCACGGGGCCACAGATACGCAGTATTTT,CASSARLAGGHGATDTQYF
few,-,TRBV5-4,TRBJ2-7,TGTTGTGAGGGACACTTCTACGAGCAGTACTTC,CCEGHFYEQYF
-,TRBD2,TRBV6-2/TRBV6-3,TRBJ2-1,TGTGCCAGCAGTTACCAAAGCGGGAGGGTCTACAATGAGCAGTTCTTC,CASSYQSGRVYNEQFF
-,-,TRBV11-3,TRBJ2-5,TGTGCCAGCAGCTTTAGGGCAGGGCCCCAAGAGACCCAGTACTTC,CASSFRAGPQETQYF
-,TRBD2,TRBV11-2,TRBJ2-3,TGTGCCAGCAGCTTCGTGGGGACTAGCACTTATTTT,CASSFVGTSTYF
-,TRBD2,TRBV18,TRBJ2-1,TGTGCCAGCTCACCCAGGACTAGCGAACCGACGACCCAGTTCTTC,CASSPRTSEPTTQFF
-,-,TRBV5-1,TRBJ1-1,TGCGCCAGCAGCTACCAAGGGGACACTGAAGCTTTCTTT,CASSYQGDTEAFF
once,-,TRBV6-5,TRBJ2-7,TGTGCCAGCAGCGGCCGGGGGGAGCAGTACTTC,CASSGRGEQYF
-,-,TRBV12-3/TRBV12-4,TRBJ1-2,TGTGCCAGCAGTTTGTTGGAGTCCTATGGCTACACCTTC,CASSLLESYGYTF
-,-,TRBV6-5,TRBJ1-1,TGTGCCAGCTGTCGGACAGAGAACACTGAAGCTTTCTTT,CASCRTENTEAFF
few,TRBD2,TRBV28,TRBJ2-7,TGTGCCAGCATTCCGGGAGGGACTAGCCCCTACGAGCAGTACTTC,CASIPGGTSPYEQYF
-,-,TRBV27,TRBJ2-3,TGTGCCAGCAGTATGAGCGTGGGACACCTCACAGATACGCAGTATTTT,CASSMSVGHLTDTQYF
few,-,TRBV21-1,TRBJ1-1,TGTGCCAGCCCCGAGGGCGCTGAAGCTTTCTTT,CASPEGAEAFF
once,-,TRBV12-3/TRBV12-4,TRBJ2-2,TGTGCCAGCAGTTTTCAGTACGGGGAGCTGTTTTTT,CASSFQYGELFF
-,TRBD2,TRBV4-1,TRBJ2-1,TGCGCCAGCAGCCAACTAGCGGGGATCTCCTACAATGAGCAGTTCTTC,CASSQLAGISYNEQFF
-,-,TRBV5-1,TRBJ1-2,TGCGCCAGCGGCCCCATCGGGGGAGGCTACACCTTC,CASGPIGGGYTF
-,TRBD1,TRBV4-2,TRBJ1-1,TGTGCCAGCAGTAGAACAGGGGATGTTATGTTGAACACTGAAGCTTTCTTT,CASSRTGDVMLNTEAFF
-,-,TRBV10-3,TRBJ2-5,TGTGCCATCAGGGGGCCCGGGGAGACCCAGTACTTC,CAIRGPGETQYF
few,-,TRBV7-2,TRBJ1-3,TGTGCCAGCAGCTTTGGACCGGGGATTGGAAACACCATATATTTT,CASSFGPGIGNTIYF
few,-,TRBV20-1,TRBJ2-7,TGCAGTCCGGCACAGGGTAACGAGCAGTACTTC,CSPAQGNEQYF
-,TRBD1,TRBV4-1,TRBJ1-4,TGCGCCAGCAGCCAGACCACCAACAGGGGTGAAAAACTGTTTTTT,CASSQTTNRGEKLFF
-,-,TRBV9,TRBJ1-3,TGTGCCAGCAGCGTAGAAGTGTCCGGAGGCTCCGGAAACACCATATATTTT,CASSVEVSGGSGNTIYF
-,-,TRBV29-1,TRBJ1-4,TGCAGCGTTGCTGGTCAGGGTGGGGAAAAACTGTTTTTT,CSVAGQGGEKLFF
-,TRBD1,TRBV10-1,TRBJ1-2,TGCGCCAGCAGCGCGGAAGAAGGGGGCCTCTATGGCTACACCTTC,CASSAEEGGLYGYTF
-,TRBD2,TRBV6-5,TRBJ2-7,TGTGCCAGCAGTTACGCTCCTCGCGGGGGGGCCTACGAGCAGTACTTC,CASSYAPRGGAYEQYF
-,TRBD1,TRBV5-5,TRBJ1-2,TGTGCCAGCAGCTTGGGGACAGGGCTCTATTTGCGGTATGGCTACACCTTC,CASSLGTGLYLRYGYTF
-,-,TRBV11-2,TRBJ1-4,TGTGCCAGCAGCTTAGTAGTTGGGAGCGTACTGTTTTTT,CASSLVVGSVLFF
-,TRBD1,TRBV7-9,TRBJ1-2,TGTGCCAGCAGTGCGGGCCCACTGACAGGGTACTATGGCTACACCTTC,CASSAGPLTGYYGYTF
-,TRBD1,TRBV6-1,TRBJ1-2,TGTGCCAGCAGTGAAAGACAGGGCCCATATGGCTACACCTTC,CASSERQGPYGYTF
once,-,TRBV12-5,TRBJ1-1,TGTGCTAGTGGCCCCCCCTATTGGACTGAAGCTTTCTTT,CASGPPYWTEAFF
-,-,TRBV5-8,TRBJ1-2,TGTGCCAGCAGCTCGGAACCTGCAACTACCGACGGCTACACCTTC,CASSSEPATTDGYTF
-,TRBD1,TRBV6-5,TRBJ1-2,TGTGCCAGCAGGACCGGGACAGGGGGGACGAGGGACACCTTC,CASRTGTGGTRDTF
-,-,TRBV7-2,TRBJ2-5,TGTGCCAGCAGCTTATCCTGGACACGAAAAGAGACCCAGTACTTC,CASSLSWTRKETQYF